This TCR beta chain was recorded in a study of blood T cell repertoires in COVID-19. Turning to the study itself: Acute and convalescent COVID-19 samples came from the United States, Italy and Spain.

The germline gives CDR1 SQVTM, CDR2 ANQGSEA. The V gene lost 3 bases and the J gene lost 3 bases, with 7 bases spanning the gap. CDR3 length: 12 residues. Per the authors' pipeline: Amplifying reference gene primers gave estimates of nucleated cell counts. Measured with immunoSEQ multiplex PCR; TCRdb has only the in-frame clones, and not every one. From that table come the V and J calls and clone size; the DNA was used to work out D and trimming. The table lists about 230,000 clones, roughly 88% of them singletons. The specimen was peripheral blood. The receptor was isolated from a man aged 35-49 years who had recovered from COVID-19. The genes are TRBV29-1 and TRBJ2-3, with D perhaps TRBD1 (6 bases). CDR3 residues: CSVDQGTDTQYF. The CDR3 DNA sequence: TGCAGCGTTGACCAGGGGACAGATACGCAGTATTTT.